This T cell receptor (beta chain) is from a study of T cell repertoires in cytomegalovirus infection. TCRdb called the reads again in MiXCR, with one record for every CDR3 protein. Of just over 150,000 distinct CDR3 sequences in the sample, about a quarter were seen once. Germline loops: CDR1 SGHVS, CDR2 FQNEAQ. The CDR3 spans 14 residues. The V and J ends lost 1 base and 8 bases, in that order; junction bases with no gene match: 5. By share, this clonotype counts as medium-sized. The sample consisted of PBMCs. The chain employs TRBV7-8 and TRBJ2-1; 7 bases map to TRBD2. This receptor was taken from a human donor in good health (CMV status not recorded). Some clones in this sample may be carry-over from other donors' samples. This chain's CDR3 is CASSLGGGSDEQFF. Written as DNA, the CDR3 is TGTGCCAGCAGCTTAGGAGGCGGGAGTGATGAGCAGTTCTTC.